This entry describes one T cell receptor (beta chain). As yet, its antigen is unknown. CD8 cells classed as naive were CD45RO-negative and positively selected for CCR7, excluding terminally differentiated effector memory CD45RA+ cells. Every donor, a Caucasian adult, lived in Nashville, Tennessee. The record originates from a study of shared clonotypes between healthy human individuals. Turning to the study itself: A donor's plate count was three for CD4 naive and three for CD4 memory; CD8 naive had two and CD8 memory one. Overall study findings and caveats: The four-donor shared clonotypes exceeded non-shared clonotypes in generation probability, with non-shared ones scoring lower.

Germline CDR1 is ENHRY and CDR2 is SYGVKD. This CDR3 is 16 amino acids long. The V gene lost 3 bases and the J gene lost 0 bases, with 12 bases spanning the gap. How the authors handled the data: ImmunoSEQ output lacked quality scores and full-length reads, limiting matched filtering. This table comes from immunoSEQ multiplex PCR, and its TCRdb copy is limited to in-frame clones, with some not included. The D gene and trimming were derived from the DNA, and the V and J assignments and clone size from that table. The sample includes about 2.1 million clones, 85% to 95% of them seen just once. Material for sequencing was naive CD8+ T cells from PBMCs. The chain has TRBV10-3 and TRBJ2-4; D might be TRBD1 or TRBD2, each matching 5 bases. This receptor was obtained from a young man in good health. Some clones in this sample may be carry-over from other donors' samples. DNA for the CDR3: TGTGCCATCAGTGAATCCGGGGCGCTAGCCAAAAACATTCAGTACTTC. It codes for CAISESGALAKNIQYF.